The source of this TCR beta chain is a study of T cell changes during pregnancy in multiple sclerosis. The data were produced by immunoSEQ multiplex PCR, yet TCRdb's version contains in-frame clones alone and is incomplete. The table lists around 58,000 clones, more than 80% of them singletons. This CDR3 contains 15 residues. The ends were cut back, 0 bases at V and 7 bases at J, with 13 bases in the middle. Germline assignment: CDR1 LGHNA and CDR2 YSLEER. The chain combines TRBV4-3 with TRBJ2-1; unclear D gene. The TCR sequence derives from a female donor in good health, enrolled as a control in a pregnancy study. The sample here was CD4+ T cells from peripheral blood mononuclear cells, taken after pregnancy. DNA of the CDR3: TGCGCCAGCAGCCAAGAGAGCTCCTGGTGGAATGAGCAGTTCTTC. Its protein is CASSQESSWWNEQFF.